This passage covers 14 T cell receptor beta chains from one sample sequenced in a study of T cell repertoires in cytomegalovirus infection. No cognate antigen is known for these TCRs. MiXCR was run by TCRdb on the reads, yielding one entry per CDR3 protein. This sample has about 89,000 distinct CDR3 sequences; roughly 29% occur once, and the top ten carry approximately 71%. The material was CD8+ T cells from cultured PBMCs, obtained from culture after CMV antigen stimulation. These receptors all come from a human donor in good health (CMV status not recorded). Some clones in this sample may be carry-over from other donors' samples.

This clonotype was observed a handful of times. The CDR3, as DNA: TGTGCCAGTACCCAGGGACTTAACTCCTACAATGAGCAGTTCTTC. It is translated as CASTQGLNSYNEQFF. V and J are TRBV19 and TRBJ2-1, with D tentatively TRBD2 (6 bases). From germline, CDR1 is LNHDA and CDR2 SQIVND (reference sequence). CDR3 size: 15 residues. The ends were cut back, 7 bases at V and 0 bases at J, with 13 bases in the middle.

The chain employs TRBV6-2 or TRBV6-3 and TRBJ2-2; the D is unclear. V lost 2 bases to trimming and J lost 4 bases, with 8 bases between them. This CDR3 comprises 14 residues. CDR1 and CDR2 (germline): MNHEY, SVGEGT. The CDR3 sequence is CASSYHGVTGELFF. The CDR3 nucleotides read TGTGCCAGCAGTTACCACGGCGTCACCGGGGAGCTGTTTTTT.

The chain is built from TRBV11-2 and TRBJ2-3; the match to TRBD1 covers 8 bases. The length of the CDR3 is 15 residues. Per the germline V gene, CDR1 is SGHAT and CDR2 is FQNNGV. J was trimmed by 6 bases and V by 4 bases; bases with no gene match: 9. This chain's CDR3 is CASSSGTGHTDTQYF. The CDR3 DNA is TGTGCCAGCAGCTCGGGGACAGGTCACACCGATACGCAGTATTTT.

This clonotype occurred a few times. V usage is TRBV6-5 and J usage is TRBJ2-1, with 15 bases that match TRBD2. The CDR3 spans 16 residues. After removal of 4 bases from V and 7 bases from J, the junction contained 5 bases not matched to a gene. Germline V lookup: CDR1 MNHEY, CDR2 SVGAGI. For the CDR3, the DNA is TGTGCCAGCAGTTCCCTAGGACTAGCGGGGGGGAATGAGCAGTTCTTC. This codes for CASSSLGLAGGNEQFF.

The genes are TRBV29-1 and TRBJ2-3, with 8 nucleotides matching TRBD1. V was clipped by 6 bases and J by 1 base; unmatched bases: 9. This CDR3 contains 15 residues. Germline V gives CDR1 SQVTM, CDR2 ANQGSEA. The CDR3 DNA is TGCAGCGTAGGAAAAACAGGGGGTGGCACAGATACGCAGTATTTT. The encoded protein is CSVGKTGGGTDTQYF.

This clonotype was detected many times. V is TRBV7-9 and J is TRBJ1-5, with a tentative D call TRBD1 (5 bases). This CDR3 is 17 amino acids long. The V end was cut by 5 bases, the J end by 1 base, with 18 bases between. Germline V gives CDR1 SEHNR, CDR2 FQNEAQ (reference sequence). For the CDR3, the DNA is TGTGCCAGCAGCATGGCCCCGGGTGGGGGGAGCAATCAGCCCCAGCATTTT. Protein: CASSMAPGGGSNQPQHF.

The gene calls are TRBV7-6 and TRBJ2-3; D is possibly TRBD1 (6 bases). Per the germline V gene, CDR1 is SGHVS and CDR2 is FNYEAQ. V lost 5 bases and J 6 bases, leaving 15 bases between the germline ends. The CDR3 runs 14 residues. The DNA of the CDR3 is TGTGCCAGCAGCCCCGACAGGAAGGACGATACGCAGTATTTT. It encodes CASSPDRKDDTQYF.

This clonotype was found once. The chain combines TRBV5-1 with TRBJ1-5; D ambiguous. This CDR3 is built from 15 residues. V lost 4 bases and J lost 1, with 12 bases in between. Germline lookup yields CDR1 SGHRS and CDR2 YFSETQ. The CDR3 spells CASSLGPGSNQPQHF. The CDR3 DNA is TGCGCCAGCAGCCTGGGCCCTGGAAGCAATCAGCCCCAGCATTTT. Full variable domain (remainder filled in from reference TRBV5-1 and TRBJ1-5): KAGVTQTPRYLIKTRGQQVTLSCSPISGHRSVSWYQQTPGQGLQFLFEYFSETQRNKGNFPGRFSGRQFSNSRSEMNVSTLELGDSALYLCASSLGPGSNQPQHFGDGTRLSIL.

The chain combines TRBV6-1 with TRBJ1-5, with D maybe TRBD1 (6 bases). The CDR3 consists of 14 residues. Looked up from germline, CDR1 is MNHNS and CDR2 is SASEGT. Trimming stripped 4 bases from V and 9 bases from J, with 16 bases between. The CDR3 spells CASSAEGGRRPQHF. The CDR3, as DNA: TGTGCCAGCAGTGCAGAGGGGGGGAGAAGGCCCCAGCATTTT.

The rearrangement links TRBV7-9 to TRBJ2-1, with no clear D. Trimming cost V 1 base and J 3 bases, with 10 bases left between them. Germline V lookup: CDR1 SEHNR, CDR2 FQNEAQ (reference sequence). The CDR3 sequence is 15 residues long. Here the CDR3 reads CASSLGGRGYNEQFF. The CDR3 nucleotides read TGTGCCAGCAGCTTAGGTGGGCGAGGCTACAATGAGCAGTTCTTC.

The V call is TRBV7-6, the J call TRBJ1-1; D is ambiguous. Germline CDR1 reads SGHVS; CDR2 reads FNYEAQ. The ends were cut back, 0 bases at V and 1 base at J, with 12 bases in the middle. The CDR3 is 16 residues long. The CDR3 DNA reads TGTGCCAGCAGCTTAGCCATAGCAGCTGAGAACACTGAAGCTTTCTTT. Its translation is CASSLAIAAENTEAFF.

This chain links TRBV11-2 with TRBJ1-4, with a possible D match to TRBD1 (5 bases). CDR1 and CDR2 (germline): SGHAT, FQNNGV. The CDR3 sequence is 17 residues long. V was shortened by 1 base and J by 0 bases, with 12 bases between the two germline ends. The CDR3 protein is CASSLGGGESTNEKLFF. The CDR3 DNA reads TGTGCCAGCAGCTTAGGAGGAGGGGAATCAACTAATGAAAAACTGTTTTTT.

V and J are TRBV7-9 and TRBJ1-6, with D perhaps TRBD1 (6 bases). In germline, CDR1 is SEHNR, CDR2 FQNEAQ (reference sequence). The CDR3 loop spans 17 amino acids. V was shortened by 2 bases and J by 6 bases, with 17 bases between the two germline ends. The CDR3 coding sequence is TGTGCCAGCAGCTTACGAAACCCTGGGACACCTAATTCACCCCTCCACTTT. Amino acid sequence: CASSLRNPGTPNSPLHF.

This clonotype has a handful of counts. V gene TRBV28 combines with J gene TRBJ1-1; D possibly corresponds to TRBD1 (5 bases). Germline lookup yields CDR1 MDHEN and CDR2 SYDVKM. The CDR3 covers 16 residues. Trimming removed 10 bases from V and 2 bases from J, with 23 bases in between. The CDR3 loop reads CATIAIPGQLNTEAFF. The CDR3 DNA follows: TGTGCCACGATCGCCATACCGGGGCAGCTAAACACTGAAGCTTTCTTT.